The text below deals with one TCR beta chain. Germline assignment: CDR1 MNHEY and CDR2 SVGEGT. After removal of 8 bases from V and 3 bases from J, the junction contained 3 bases not matched to a gene. The CDR3 has 12 residues. MiXCR, applied by TCRdb to the 5' RACE reads, yields one record per CDR3 protein. The table includes approximately 31,000 distinct CDR3 sequences, about 25% detected once. What was sequenced was naive CD4+ T cells sorted from a lymph node. The subset is: naive CD4+ T cells, CD4+CD45RA+CD25-. The source of this sequence is a female donor with breast cancer. The chain links TRBV6-2 or TRBV6-3 to TRBJ2-5; 7 nucleotides align to TRBD1. The CDR3 DNA follows: TGTGCCAGCTCCGGGACAGAAGAGACCCAGTACTTC. Translating it yields CASSGTEETQYF.